Each of the 2 T cell receptor beta chains below was sequenced from the same sample in a study of blood T cells in healthy people across ages (dated by TCRdb to 2015 to 2017). The library was built by means of 5' RACE. TCRdb names Illumina HiSeq 2500 as the instrument used. The second PCR ran for about 6 to 12 cycles and used a J-beta primer mix along with a sample-barcoded 5' primer. TCRdb ran its own pipeline on the public reads, namely fastp trimming at Q25 and MiXCR clone calling, and kept in-frame beta chains. A single entry per CDR3 protein holds the most common genes and DNA from its merged rows. The sample includes about 760,000 distinct CDR3 sequences, with 20% to 25% observed a single time. The ten biggest clones cover roughly 9% of the sample. These same records also appear under a second study, on T cells of mothers and their children.

The sequencing sample was made of blood. Receptor source: a boy aged 5-17 years in good health.

This chain connects TRBV10-3 to TRBJ1-2, with D unclear. The CDR3 covers 12 residues. The V gene's germline CDR1 is ENHRY and CDR2 SYGVKD. Trimming pared 6 bases from V and 6 bases from J, leaving 11 bases between. CDR3 loop: CAISEGSDGYTF. As DNA, the CDR3 is TGTGCCATCAGCGAGGGCTCCGATGGCTACACCTTC.

This clonotype has more than one count but fewer than ten. This rearrangement joins TRBV4-3 to TRBJ1-3; D is undetermined. The CDR3 is made up of 16 amino acids. Germline values: CDR1 LGHNA, CDR2 YSLEER. V shed 0 bases and J shed 3 bases, with 12 bases lying between them. CDR3 coding DNA: TGCGCCAGCAGCCAAGATTACCCGCGGGGTGGAAACACCATATATTTT. This codes for CASSQDYPRGGNTIYF.